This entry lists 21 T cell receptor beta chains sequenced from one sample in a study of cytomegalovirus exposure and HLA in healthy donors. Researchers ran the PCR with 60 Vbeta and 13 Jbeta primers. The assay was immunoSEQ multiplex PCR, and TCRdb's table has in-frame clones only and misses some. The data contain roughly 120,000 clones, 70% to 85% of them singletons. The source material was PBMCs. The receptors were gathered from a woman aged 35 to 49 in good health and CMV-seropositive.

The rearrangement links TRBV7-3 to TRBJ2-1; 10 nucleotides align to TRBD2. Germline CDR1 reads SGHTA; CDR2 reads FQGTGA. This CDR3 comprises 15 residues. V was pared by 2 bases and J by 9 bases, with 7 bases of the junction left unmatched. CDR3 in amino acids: CASSLSSGGLGEQFF. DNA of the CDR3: TGTGCCAGCAGCTTATCTAGCGGGGGCCTGGGTGAGCAGTTCTTC.

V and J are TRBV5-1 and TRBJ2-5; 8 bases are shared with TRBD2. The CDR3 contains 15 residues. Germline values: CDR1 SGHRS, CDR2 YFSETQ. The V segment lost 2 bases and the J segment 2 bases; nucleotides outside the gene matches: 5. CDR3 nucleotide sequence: TGCGCCAGCAGCTTACGGGGGGGGAGTCAAGAGACCCAGTACTTC. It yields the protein CASSLRGGSQETQYF.

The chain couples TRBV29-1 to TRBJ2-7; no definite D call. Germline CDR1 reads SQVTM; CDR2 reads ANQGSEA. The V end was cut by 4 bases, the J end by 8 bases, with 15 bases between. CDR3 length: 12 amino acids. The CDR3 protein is CSVGGMGIQQYF. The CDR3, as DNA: TGCAGCGTTGGAGGAATGGGTATTCAGCAGTACTTC.

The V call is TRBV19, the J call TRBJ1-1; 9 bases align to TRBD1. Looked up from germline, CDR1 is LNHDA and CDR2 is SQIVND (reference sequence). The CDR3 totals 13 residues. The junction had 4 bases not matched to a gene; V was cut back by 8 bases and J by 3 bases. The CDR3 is CASHRTGDTEAFF. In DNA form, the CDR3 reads TGTGCCAGTCACCGGACAGGGGACACTGAAGCTTTCTTT. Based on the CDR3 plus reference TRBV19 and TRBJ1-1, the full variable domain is DGGITQSPKYLFRKEGQNVTLSCEQNLNHDAMYWYRQDPGQGLRLIYYSQIVNDFQKGDIAEGYSVSREKKESFPLTVTSAQKNPTAFYLCASHRTGDTEAFFGQGTRLTVV.

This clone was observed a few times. CDR3 DNA: TGTGCCAGCAGGCCCCGGGGTTTCCCCGGCTACACCTTC. It yields the protein CASRPRGFPGYTF. The chain is built from TRBV28 and TRBJ1-2; no definite D call. V dropped 6 bases and J dropped 8 bases, with 16 bases sitting between them. The CDR3 is 13 amino acids. Germline V CDR1 and CDR2: MDHEN, SYDVKM.

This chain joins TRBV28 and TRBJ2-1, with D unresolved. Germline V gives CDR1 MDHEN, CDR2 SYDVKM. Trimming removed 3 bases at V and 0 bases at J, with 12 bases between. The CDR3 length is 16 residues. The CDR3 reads CASSLRGTFSYNEQFF. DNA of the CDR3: TGTGCCAGCAGTTTGCGCGGAACTTTCTCCTACAATGAGCAGTTCTTC.

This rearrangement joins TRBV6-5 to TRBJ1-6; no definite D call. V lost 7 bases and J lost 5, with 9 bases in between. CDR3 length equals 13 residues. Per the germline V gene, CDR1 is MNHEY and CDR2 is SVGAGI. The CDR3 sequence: CASTKSNNSPLHF. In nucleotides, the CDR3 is TGTGCCAGCACGAAATCTAATAATTCACCCCTCCACTTT.

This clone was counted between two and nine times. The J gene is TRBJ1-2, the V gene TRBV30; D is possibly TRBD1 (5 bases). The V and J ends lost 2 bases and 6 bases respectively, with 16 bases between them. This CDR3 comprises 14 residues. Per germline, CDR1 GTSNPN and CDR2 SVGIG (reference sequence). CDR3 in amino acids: CAWSSGTGVDGYTF. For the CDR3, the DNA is TGTGCCTGGAGTTCGGGGACGGGGGTTGATGGCTACACCTTC.

CDR3 nucleotide sequence: TGCAGCGGATCGTACAGGGGGCGAACCGGGGAGCTGTTTTTT. Encoded protein: CSGSYRGRTGELFF. The chain couples TRBV29-1 to TRBJ2-2, with 9 bases lining up with TRBD1. This CDR3 comprises 14 residues. Germline V gene lookup returns CDR1 SQVTM and CDR2 ANQGSEA. V lost 7 bases, J lost 5 bases, and 8 bases stayed unmatched.

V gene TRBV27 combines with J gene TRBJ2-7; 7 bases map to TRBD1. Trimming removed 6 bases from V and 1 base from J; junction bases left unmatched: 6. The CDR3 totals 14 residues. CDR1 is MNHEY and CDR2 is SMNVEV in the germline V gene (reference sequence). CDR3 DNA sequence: TGTGCCAGCAGGGGGACAGCGTATTCCTACGAGCAGTACTTC. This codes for CASRGTAYSYEQYF.

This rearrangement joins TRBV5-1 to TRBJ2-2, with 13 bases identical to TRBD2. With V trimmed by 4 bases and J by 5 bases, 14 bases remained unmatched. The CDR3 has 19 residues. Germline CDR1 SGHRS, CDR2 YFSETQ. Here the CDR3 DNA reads TGCGCCAGCAGCAGGACTAGCGGGAGAGGGACCGGTGGTACCGGGGAGCTGTTTTTT. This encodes CASSRTSGRGTGGTGELFF.

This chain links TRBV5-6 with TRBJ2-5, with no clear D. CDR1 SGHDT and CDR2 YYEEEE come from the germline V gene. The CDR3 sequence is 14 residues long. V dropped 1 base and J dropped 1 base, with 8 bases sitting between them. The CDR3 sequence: CASSLPATQETQYF. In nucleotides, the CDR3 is TGTGCCAGCAGCTTGCCAGCGACCCAAGAGACCCAGTACTTC.

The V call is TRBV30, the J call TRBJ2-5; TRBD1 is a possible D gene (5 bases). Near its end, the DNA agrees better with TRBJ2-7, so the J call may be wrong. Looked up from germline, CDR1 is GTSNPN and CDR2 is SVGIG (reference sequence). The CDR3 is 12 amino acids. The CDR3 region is CAWSSGNNEQYF. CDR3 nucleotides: TGTGCCTGGAGTTCAGGGAACAACGAGCAGTACTTC.

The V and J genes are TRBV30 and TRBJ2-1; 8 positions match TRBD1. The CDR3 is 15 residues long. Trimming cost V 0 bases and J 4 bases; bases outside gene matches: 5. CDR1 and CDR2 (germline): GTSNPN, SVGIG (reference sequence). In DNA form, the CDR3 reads TGTGCCTGGAGTGTAGGACAGGGTTGGTACAATGAGCAGTTCTTC. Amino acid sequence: CAWSVGQGWYNEQFF.

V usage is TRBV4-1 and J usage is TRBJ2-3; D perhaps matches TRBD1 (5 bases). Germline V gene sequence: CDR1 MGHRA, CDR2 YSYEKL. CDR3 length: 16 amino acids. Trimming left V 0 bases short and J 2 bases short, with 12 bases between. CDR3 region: CASSQESRVYTDTQYF. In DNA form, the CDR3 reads TGCGCCAGCAGCCAAGAGTCCAGGGTTTACACAGATACGCAGTATTTT.

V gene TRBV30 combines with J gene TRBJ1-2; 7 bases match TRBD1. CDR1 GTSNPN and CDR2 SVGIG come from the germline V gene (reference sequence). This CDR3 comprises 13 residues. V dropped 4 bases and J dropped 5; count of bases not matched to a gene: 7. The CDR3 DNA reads TGTGCCTGGACGGGGATGACAGGGTATGGCTACACCTTC. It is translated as CAWTGMTGYGYTF.

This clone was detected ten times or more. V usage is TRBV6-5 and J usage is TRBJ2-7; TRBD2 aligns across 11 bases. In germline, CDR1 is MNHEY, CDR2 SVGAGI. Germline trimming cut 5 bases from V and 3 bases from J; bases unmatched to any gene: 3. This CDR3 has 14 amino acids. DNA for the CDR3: TGTGCCAGCAGTCCCGGGACTAGCGGCTACGAGCAGTACTTC. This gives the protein CASSPGTSGYEQYF.

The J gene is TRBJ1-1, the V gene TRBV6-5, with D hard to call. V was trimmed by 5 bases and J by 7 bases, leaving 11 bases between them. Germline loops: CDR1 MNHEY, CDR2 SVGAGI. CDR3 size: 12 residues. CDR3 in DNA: TGTGCCAGCAGTGGTTGGCGGAGTGAAGCTTTCTTT. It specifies CASSGWRSEAFF.

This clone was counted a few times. In nucleotides, the CDR3 is TGTGCCAGCAGCCTTATCCCCCGACACGAGAACACTGAAGCTTTCTTT. Translated: CASSLIPRHENTEAFF. The gene calls are TRBV5-5 and TRBJ1-1; D not certain. Germline CDR1 is SGHKS and CDR2 is YYEKEE (reference sequence). This CDR3 has 16 amino acids. Deletions cut 4 bases from V and 1 base from J, with 17 bases between.

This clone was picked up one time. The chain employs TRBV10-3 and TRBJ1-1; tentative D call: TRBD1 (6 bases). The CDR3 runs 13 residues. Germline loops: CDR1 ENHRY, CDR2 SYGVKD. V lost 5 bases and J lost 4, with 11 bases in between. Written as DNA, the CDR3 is TGTGCCATCAGTCGACAGGCGGGCACTGAAGCTTTCTTT. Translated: CAISRQAGTEAFF.

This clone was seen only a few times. The CDR3 DNA is TGTGCCAGCAGTTACATACCCCCGGGACTCAACACTGAAGCTTTCTTT. Translation: CASSYIPPGLNTEAFF. The chain uses TRBV6-6 and TRBJ1-1, with D perhaps TRBD1 (5 bases). This CDR3 is 16 amino acids long. V was shortened by 2 bases and J by 2 bases, with 15 bases between the two germline ends. Germline loops: CDR1 MNHNY, CDR2 SVGAGI (reference sequence).